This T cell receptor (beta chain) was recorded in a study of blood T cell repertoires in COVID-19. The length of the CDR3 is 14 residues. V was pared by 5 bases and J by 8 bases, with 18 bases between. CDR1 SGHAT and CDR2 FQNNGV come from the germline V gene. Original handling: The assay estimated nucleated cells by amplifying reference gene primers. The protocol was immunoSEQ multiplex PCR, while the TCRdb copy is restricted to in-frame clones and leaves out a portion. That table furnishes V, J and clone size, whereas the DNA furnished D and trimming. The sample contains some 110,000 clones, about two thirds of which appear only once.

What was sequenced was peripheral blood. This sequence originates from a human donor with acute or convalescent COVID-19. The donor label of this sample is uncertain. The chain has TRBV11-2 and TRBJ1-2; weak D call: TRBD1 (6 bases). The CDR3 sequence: CASSLGGGHGGYTF. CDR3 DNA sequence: TGTGCCAGCAGCCTCGGGGGGGGACACGGCGGCTACACCTTC.